Reported below is one T cell receptor (beta chain). Combining a sample-barcoded 5' primer with a J-beta primer mix, a second PCR ran for roughly 7 to 12 cycles. TCRdb independently ran MiXCR on the 5' RACE reads; one entry per CDR3 protein. This table has roughly 900,000 distinct CDR3 sequences, around 48% appearing once. These data come from a study of blood T cells in healthy people across ages. CDR1 is SQVTM, CDR2 ANQGSEA, per germline. The CDR3 is 14 residues long. The V and J ends lost 7 bases and 4 bases respectively, with 17 bases between them. The study drew donors from healthy Caucasian individuals in Russia aged roughly 6 to 95.

The chain is built from TRBV29-1 and TRBJ1-5; D not certain. This receptor was taken from a man younger than 40 in good health. Sequencing was done on a sample of blood. CDR3 amino acids: CSETKELRNQPQHF. CDR3 nucleotides: TGCAGCGAAACGAAGGAGCTTAGGAATCAGCCCCAGCATTTT.